The 17 T cell receptor beta chains presented below share a single source sample, sequenced in a study listed by TCRdb under 2016. Library prep was done by RT-PCR. Sequenced using an Illumina MiSeq. TCRdb reprocessing: public reads trimmed at Q25 with fastp, clones called with MiXCR, in-frame beta chains kept. Rows matching on CDR3 protein sequence are summarized as one entry with the most common DNA and genes. The sample includes around 700,000 distinct CDR3 sequences, with 11% to 15% observed a single time. The top ten constitute 3.6% of the sample. Sequencing was carried out using memory CD4+ T cells from blood. These receptor sequences come from a female donor in good health, serving as a healthy control.

The gene calls are TRBV29-1 and TRBJ2-1, with 8 bases fitting TRBD2. There are 18 residues in the CDR3. The germline CDR1 and CDR2 sequences are SQVTM and ANQGSEA. V lost 1 base and J lost 1; bases outside the gene matches: 12. Here the CDR3 reads CSVEGTSRAGLSYNEQFF. DNA of the CDR3: TGCAGCGTTGAAGGGACTAGCCGGGCGGGTTTATCCTACAATGAGCAGTTCTTC.

In this sample, this clonotype turned up a few times. V and J are TRBV7-3 and TRBJ2-3; D unresolved. V lost 5 bases and J lost 6, with 15 bases in between. The germline V gene has CDR1 SGHTA and CDR2 FQGTGA. The CDR3 has 14 residues. The DNA of the CDR3 is TGTGCCAGCAGCCCCCGGCGTGAGGCGGATACGCAGTATTTT. It encodes CASSPRREADTQYF.

The chain carries TRBV18 and TRBJ2-7; 8 bases are shared with TRBD1. This CDR3 is built from 12 residues. The germline V gene has CDR1 KGHSH and CDR2 LQKENI. The V segment lost 6 bases and the J segment 5 bases; nucleotides outside the gene matches: 3. CDR3 residues: CASSQGAHEQYF. The CDR3 nucleotides read TGTGCCAGCTCCCAGGGGGCTCACGAGCAGTACTTC.

Only a few counts were recorded for this clonotype. The V and J genes are TRBV20-1 and TRBJ2-5, with D tentatively TRBD2 (6 bases). The CDR3 spans 14 residues. Trimming took 1 base from V and 0 from J, leaving 9 bases between them. Per germline, CDR1 DFQATT and CDR2 SNEGSKA (reference sequence). The CDR3 spells CSARVRDYQETQYF. CDR3 nucleotide sequence: TGCAGTGCTAGAGTAAGGGACTACCAAGAGACCCAGTACTTC.

A word on this clonotype: Compared with germline, one end of the junction differs, possibly owing to a read error. This chain connects TRBV5-3 to TRBJ1-2, with D possibly being TRBD1 (6 bases). TRBV5-3 is known as an ORF, though its function is uncertain. The CDR3 totals 15 residues. CDR3: CASSSSPGGAYGYTF. The CDR3 DNA reads as TGTGCCAGCAGCTCTTCCCCGGGGGGGGCTTATGGCTACACCTTC.

This clonotype has a count of ten or more. CDR3 loop: CSAESFGTAHNEQFF. The CDR3, as DNA: TGCAGCGCAGAATCTTTTGGGACAGCCCACAATGAGCAGTTCTTC. The gene calls are TRBV29-1 and TRBJ2-1; 7 bases fit TRBD1. V trimming: 7 bases; J trimming: 5 bases; junction bases outside the gene matches: 14. The CDR3 has 15 amino acids. Germline V gives CDR1 SQVTM, CDR2 ANQGSEA.

This clonotype has at least ten counts. The CDR3 nucleotides read TGTGCCACCAGTGATCCTACTACCGCTGTACCCAGAACGCAGTATTTT. The encoded protein is CATSDPTTAVPRTQYF. The V and J genes are TRBV24-1 and TRBJ2-3; D unclear. This CDR3 comprises 16 residues. V was trimmed by 3 bases and J by 9 bases, leaving 21 bases between them. Germline CDR1 reads KGHDR; CDR2 reads SFDVKD.

In this sample, this clonotype turned up a few times. This chain connects TRBV12-3 or TRBV12-4 to TRBJ2-5, with TRBD1 as a possible D gene (6 bases). The CDR3 has 14 amino acids. The germline V and J ends were trimmed by 2 bases and 3 bases, with 10 bases remaining between them. The CDR3 DNA sequence: TGTGCCAGCAGTTTATCGGCAGGGGAAGAGACCCAGTACTTC. This translates into CASSLSAGEETQYF.

The chain has TRBV10-3 and TRBJ2-5; no clear D gene. The V end lost 2 bases, the J end lost 5 bases, and 15 bases lay between the germline ends. The CDR3 is made up of 15 amino acids. CDR1 ENHRY and CDR2 SYGVKD come from the germline V gene. The CDR3 is CAISEVPPDGETQYF. The CDR3 bases are TGTGCCATCAGTGAGGTCCCCCCTGACGGTGAGACCCAGTACTTC.

The chain joins TRBV20-1 to TRBJ1-2; a possible D gene is TRBD1 (6 bases). The germline V and J ends were trimmed by 1 base and 5 bases, with 14 bases remaining between them. This CDR3 has 14 residues. CDR1 and CDR2 from the germline V gene are DFQATT and SNEGSKA (reference sequence). The CDR3 region has the DNA TGCAGTGCTAGAGCCGGGACAAATGATTATGGCTACACCTTC. It translates to CSARAGTNDYGYTF.

This clonotype has ten or more counts. V and J are TRBV20-1 and TRBJ2-3, with a possible D match to TRBD1 (5 bases). CDR3 size: 15 residues. Germline CDR1 DFQATT, CDR2 SNEGSKA (reference sequence). V lost 6 bases, J lost 4 bases, and 20 bases lay in between. CDR3 amino acids: CSARSQGNWADTQYF. CDR3 DNA sequence: TGCAGTGCGCGGTCTCAGGGTAATTGGGCAGATACGCAGTATTTT.

This clonotype turned up a few times. This chain connects TRBV7-2 to TRBJ1-1, with a weak D call TRBD1 (5 bases). Between the trimmed V and J ends, which lost 5 bases and 0 bases, there was a span of 13 bases. CDR1 and CDR2 from the germline V gene are SGHTA and FQGNSA. The CDR3 covers 15 residues. The CDR3 loop is CASSPAGVLNTEAFF. The CDR3 DNA reads TGTGCCAGCAGCCCAGCGGGGGTACTGAACACTGAAGCTTTCTTT.

This clonotype was seen many times. The chain employs TRBV20-1 and TRBJ2-3; no clear D. CDR3 length: 13 residues. Germline CDR1 is DFQATT and CDR2 is SNEGSKA (reference sequence). V was cut by 0 bases and J by 2 bases, with 6 bases left in between. The CDR3 nucleotides are TGCAGTGCTAGAGATCTGCTCACAGATACGCAGTATTTT. This encodes CSARDLLTDTQYF.

The V gene is TRBV4-3, the J gene TRBJ2-3; 8 bases align to TRBD2. The junction had 10 bases not matched to a gene; V was cut back by 0 bases and J by 8 bases. Germline V gene data show CDR1 as LGHNA and CDR2 as YSLEER. The CDR3 runs to 16 residues. The CDR3: CASSQDPGGAEGTQYF. CDR3 nucleotides: TGCGCCAGCAGCCAAGACCCCGGGGGGGCCGAAGGTACGCAGTATTTT.

This clonotype was detected ten times or more. The rearrangement uses TRBV20-1 and TRBJ2-3, with TRBD1 identical over 8 bases. There are 13 residues in the CDR3. The ends lost 6 bases at V and 2 bases at J; junction bases unmatched: 4. Germline V gene sequence: CDR1 DFQATT, CDR2 SNEGSKA (reference sequence). CDR3 residues: CSALTGATDTQYF. The CDR3 nucleotides are TGCAGTGCCCTGACAGGGGCCACAGATACGCAGTATTTT.

Note on this clonotype: A much larger clone differs from this one at a single base, so this may be a read error. V usage is TRBV7-3 and J usage is TRBJ1-1; D possibly corresponds to TRBD1 (5 bases). Trimming left V 7 bases short and J 11 bases short, with 20 bases between. This CDR3 is 13 amino acids long. Germline V gene sequence: CDR1 SGHTA, CDR2 FQGTGA. The CDR3 sequence: CASTDPGLGGAFF. As DNA, the CDR3 is TGTGCCAGCACCGACCCGGGGCTGGGAGGCGCTTTCTTT.

The rearrangement uses TRBV4-2 and TRBJ2-2; D is unresolved. V gave up 5 bases and J gave up 1 base, with 20 bases separating them. Germline loops: CDR1 LGHNA, CDR2 YNFKEQ. CDR3 length: 18 amino acids. CDR3 sequence (DNA): TGTGCCAGCAGCTGGACGGGTCCCAGCCCGTTGAACACCGGGGAGCTGTTTTTT. Translation: CASSWTGPSPLNTGELFF.